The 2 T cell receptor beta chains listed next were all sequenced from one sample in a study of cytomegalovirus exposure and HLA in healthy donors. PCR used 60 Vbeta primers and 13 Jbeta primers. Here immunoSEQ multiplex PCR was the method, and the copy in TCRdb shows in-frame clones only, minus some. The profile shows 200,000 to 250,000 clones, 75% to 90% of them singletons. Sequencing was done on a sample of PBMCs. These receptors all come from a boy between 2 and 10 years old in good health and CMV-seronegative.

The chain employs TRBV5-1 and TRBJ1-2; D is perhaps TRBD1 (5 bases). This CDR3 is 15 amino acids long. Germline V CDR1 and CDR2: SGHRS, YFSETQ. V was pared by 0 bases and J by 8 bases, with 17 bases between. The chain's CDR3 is CASSLDVGEYEGYTF. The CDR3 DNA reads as TGCGCCAGCAGCTTGGATGTAGGGGAATATGAAGGCTACACCTTC.

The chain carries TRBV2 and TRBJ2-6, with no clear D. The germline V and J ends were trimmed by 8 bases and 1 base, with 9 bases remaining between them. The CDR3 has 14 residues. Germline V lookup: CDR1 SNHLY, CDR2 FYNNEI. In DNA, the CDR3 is TGTGCCAGCCGGTCTGAGTCTGGGGCCAACGTCCTGACTTTC. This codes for CASRSESGANVLTF.